These T cell receptor beta chains were read from a single sample in a study of blood T cells in healthy people across ages. A single record per CDR3 protein comes from TCRdb applying MiXCR to the 5' RACE reads. The data contain about 1.7 million distinct CDR3 sequences, 28% of them singletons. Sequenced material: blood. All receptors come from a woman younger than 45 in good health. The CDR3 runs from the conserved cysteine through the conserved F or W. Fields, in order: J gene, D gene, V gene, clone size, CDR3 DNA, CDR3 protein. A D gene is named only where the DNA matches it firmly. A clone size is listed for some rows: how often the clone was seen (once, few, many), or a class if it is expanded.

j_gene: TRBJ2-1
d_gene: TRBD2
v_gene: TRBV20-1
abundance: few
CDR3nt: TGCAGTGCTATCGCGCGGGGGGACTCCTACAATGAGCAGTTCTTC
CDR3aa: CSAIARGDSYNEQFF

j_gene: TRBJ2-6
d_gene: TRBD2
v_gene: TRBV5-1
abundance: NA
CDR3nt: TGCGCCAGCAGCTCTCGGACTAGCGGGGGATTTGACTCTGGGGCCAACGTCCTGACTTTC
CDR3aa: CASSSRTSGGFDSGANVLTF

j_gene: TRBJ1-2
d_gene: NA
v_gene: TRBV7-2
abundance: NA
CDR3nt: TGTGCCAGCAGCGCGACCGTTATTATGGGCTACACCTTC
CDR3aa: CASSATVIMGYTF

j_gene: TRBJ2-3
d_gene: NA
v_gene: TRBV18
abundance: NA
CDR3nt: TGTGCCAGCTCACTGCTCGATCCCTCTAGCACAGATACGCAGTATTTT
CDR3aa: CASSLLDPSSTDTQYF

j_gene: TRBJ2-3
d_gene: NA
v_gene: TRBV7-2
abundance: few
CDR3nt: TGTGCCAGCAGCTTAGTGCCTCCCCGGGTAAGGGGCACAGATACGCAGTATTTT
CDR3aa: CASSLVPPRVRGTDTQYF

j_gene: TRBJ1-2
d_gene: NA
v_gene: TRBV29-1
abundance: NA
CDR3nt: TGCGGCGTTGACCCCCCAGTGAGCGGACCATGGGACCACTATGGCTACACCTTC
CDR3aa: CGVDPPVSGPWDHYGYTF

j_gene: TRBJ2-5
d_gene: NA
v_gene: TRBV7-9
abundance: many
CDR3nt: TGTGCCTCCTTAGAACAAGAGACCCAGTACTTC
CDR3aa: CASLEQETQYF

j_gene: TRBJ2-5
d_gene: NA
v_gene: TRBV20-1
abundance: NA
CDR3nt: TGCGGTGCTAGAGACTCGAGCGGACAAGAGACCCAGTACTTC
CDR3aa: CGARDSSGQETQYF

j_gene: TRBJ2-1
d_gene: NA
v_gene: TRBV9
abundance: many
CDR3nt: TGTGCCAGCAGCGTACCTGGACCAAGCTCCTACAATGAGCAGTTCTTC
CDR3aa: CASSVPGPSSYNEQFF

j_gene: TRBJ2-1
d_gene: NA
v_gene: TRBV20-1
abundance: once
CDR3nt: TGCAGTGCTAGAGCCCCACCCAGTAATGAGCAGTTCTTC
CDR3aa: CSARAPPSNEQFF

j_gene: TRBJ1-6
d_gene: NA
v_gene: TRBV5-1
abundance: many
CDR3nt: TGCGCCAGCAGCGACGCAGACAGGTCCCTATATTCACCCCTCCACTTT
CDR3aa: CASSDADRSLYSPLHF

j_gene: TRBJ1-2
d_gene: NA
v_gene: TRBV7-9
abundance: NA
CDR3nt: TGTGCCAGCAGCCCCCGAATAAACTTTGGCTACACCTTC
CDR3aa: CASSPRINFGYTF

j_gene: TRBJ2-7
d_gene: NA
v_gene: TRBV28
abundance: many
CDR3nt: TGTGCCAGCAGTTTAAGCTGGCAGCTGGCCGGGGAGCAGTACTTC
CDR3aa: CASSLSWQLAGEQYF

j_gene: TRBJ1-5
d_gene: NA
v_gene: TRBV27
abundance: NA
CDR3nt: TGTGCCAGCAGAGGGCTAGGTGGGGTCAGTCAGCCCCAGCATTTT
CDR3aa: CASRGLGGVSQPQHF

j_gene: TRBJ2-2
d_gene: NA
v_gene: TRBV6-6
abundance: few
CDR3nt: TGTGCCAGCAGTGATGACGGAAACGGGGAGCTGTTTTTT
CDR3aa: CASSDDGNGELFF

j_gene: TRBJ2-7
d_gene: NA
v_gene: TRBV20-1
abundance: many
CDR3nt: TGCAGTGCCCAAGACGCCCGTACTAGCCTACTCGAGCAGTACTTC
CDR3aa: CSAQDARTSLLEQYF

j_gene: TRBJ2-7
d_gene: TRBD2
v_gene: TRBV11-2
abundance: NA
CDR3nt: TGTGCCAGCAGCTTACAAGCGGGAGTGGGTAATGAGCAGTACTTC
CDR3aa: CASSLQAGVGNEQYF

j_gene: TRBJ2-7
d_gene: NA
v_gene: TRBV20-1
abundance: few
CDR3nt: TGCAGTGCTTGGGGACTCCCACTAGGGCAGTACTTC
CDR3aa: CSAWGLPLGQYF

j_gene: TRBJ1-6
d_gene: NA
v_gene: TRBV5-4
abundance: few
CDR3nt: TGTGCCAGCAGCCTAAACTCGGCAGGCACCGGTACACCCCTCCACTTT
CDR3aa: CASSLNSAGTGTPLHF

j_gene: TRBJ2-5
d_gene: NA
v_gene: TRBV21-1
abundance: NA
CDR3nt: TGTGCCAGCAGCAAAAACGGAGTGAGTTCCGGAGCGGTCAAAGAGACCCAGTACTTC
CDR3aa: CASSKNGVSSGAVKETQYF

j_gene: TRBJ2-7
d_gene: NA
v_gene: TRBV27
abundance: few
CDR3nt: TGTGCCAGCAGTTTATCGGTAGCGTCGACCTACGAGCAGTACTTC
CDR3aa: CASSLSVASTYEQYF

j_gene: TRBJ2-3
d_gene: TRBD1
v_gene: TRBV24-1
abundance: once
CDR3nt: TGTGCCACCAGTGATTGGGTCGGACAGGGCACAGATACGCAGTATTTT
CDR3aa: CATSDWVGQGTDTQYF

j_gene: TRBJ2-1
d_gene: TRBD1
v_gene: TRBV11-3
abundance: NA
CDR3nt: TGTGCCAGCAGCTTAGTGCAGGGGGCCTACAATGAGCAGTTCTTC
CDR3aa: CASSLVQGAYNEQFF

j_gene: TRBJ2-6
d_gene: TRBD1
v_gene: TRBV12-3/TRBV12-4
abundance: many
CDR3nt: TGTGCCAGCAGTTTAGCAGGCAGGGGGCTTACTACCAACGTCCTGACTTTC
CDR3aa: CASSLAGRGLTTNVLTF

j_gene: TRBJ2-1
d_gene: NA
v_gene: TRBV10-3
abundance: many
CDR3nt: TGTGCCATCAGTGAGCGGGACAATGAGCAGTTCTTC
CDR3aa: CAISERDNEQFF

j_gene: TRBJ1-2
d_gene: NA
v_gene: TRBV12-3/TRBV12-4
abundance: NA
CDR3nt: TGTGCCAGCAGTTTCGGGGGACGGAGTTCCTATGGCTACACCTTC
CDR3aa: CASSFGGRSSYGYTF

j_gene: TRBJ1-1
d_gene: TRBD1
v_gene: TRBV29-1
abundance: once
CDR3nt: TGCAGCGTAGGGGACAGCCTTTACTTGAACACTGAAGCTTTCTTT
CDR3aa: CSVGDSLYLNTEAFF

j_gene: TRBJ1-2
d_gene: NA
v_gene: TRBV4-1
abundance: NA
CDR3nt: TGCGCCAGCAGCCAACAGGGATCAGGGGTCTTCGGCTACACCTTC
CDR3aa: CASSQQGSGVFGYTF

j_gene: TRBJ2-4
d_gene: TRBD2
v_gene: TRBV3-1
abundance: NA
CDR3nt: TGTGCCAGCAGCCGTAGCGGGAGGGCCTATTTAAACATTCAGTACTTC
CDR3aa: CASSRSGRAYLNIQYF

j_gene: TRBJ2-7
d_gene: NA
v_gene: TRBV27
abundance: few
CDR3nt: TGTGCCAGCAGTTCGGGACCGATGAGCTCCTACGAGCAGTACTTC
CDR3aa: CASSSGPMSSYEQYF

j_gene: TRBJ2-1
d_gene: TRBD2
v_gene: TRBV6-2/TRBV6-3
abundance: NA
CDR3nt: TGTGCCAGCAGTTCCTCTAGCGGGCCTCGGAATGAGCAGTTCTTC
CDR3aa: CASSSSSGPRNEQFF